This entry is about one T cell receptor (beta chain). The specificity of this receptor is unknown. One base away there is no much larger clone; base qualities are not given. The CDR3 runs 14 amino acids, cysteine and phenylalanine included. Of all the DNA, just the CDR3 is kept, 42 bases in frame from base 1. Trimming leaves V shorter by 4 bases and J shorter by 8 bases, with the junction holding 6 bases beyond the gene matches. The germline V gene (reference sequence) supplies CDR1 MNHEY and CDR2 SMNVEV. Each donor gave one peripheral blood draw, around 0.12 L on average, collected into heparinised tubes. Using a panel that included CD45RO, CCR7, CD25, CD127, CD95 and CD27, naive, central memory, regulatory and stem cell-like memory CD4+ T cells were sorted on a BD FACSAria II. Every sorted population had a purity above 98%. PBMCs were separated immediately by Lymphoprep density gradient centrifugation and were stained directly, without being cultured. So that batch effects would be minimized, each experiment stained and sorted samples in pairs, pairing one healthy donor with one patient.

The High Capacity cDNA Reverse Transcription Kit was used to reverse transcribe all of the isolated RNA, meaning that expressed TCRB transcripts were what got sequenced. Deep immunoSEQ sequencing was performed on naive, central memory and regulatory T cell samples, with an average of about 3.6 million total reads per sample. Sorted cells were lysed in RLT buffer, and RNA was extracted using DNase-treated RNeasy Micro or Mini kits according to cell number. To prevent cross-contamination, each cell subset was processed individually, whereas patient and healthy donor samples were processed jointly. The immunoSEQ multiplex PCR was used to amplify TCRB sequences from cDNA, generating 87-bp fragments that spanned the CDR3 region. Sequencing of the amplicons was done on the Illumina HiSeq platform. In the authors' own workflow: Synthetic template baselines were used to correct PCR bias computationally, reads within Hamming distance 2 were collapsed, and singletons that could not be merged were discarded. By aligning reads against IMGT, V, D and J genes, CDR3 length, and insertions or deletions at six rearrangement sites were assigned. Within each subset, clonotype counts were normalized to sorted cell number, and only after that were true diversity and Gini coefficients computed with the tcR R package. The overlap coefficient, calculated on TCRB nucleotide sequences, was used to measure repertoire sharing. TCRdb mirrors the immuneACCESS table, restricted to in-frame sequences. Some clones are absent from its copies; in checked studies, under half trace to an unresolved V gene, and the reason for the others is unknown. Clone size and V and J calls were adopted from that table, with D and trimming inferred from the DNA. In all, the sample holds 100,000 to 150,000 clones, and around 10% of those were seen once. The leading ten clones occupy approximately 0.7% of the sample.

This sample stems from a study of beta chain features in type 1 diabetes (dated by TCRdb to about 2018). About the investigation overall: No differences in mean age, gender distribution, total cell number or subset yield were found between patients and healthy donors. A total of roughly 99,000,000 sorted cells were examined across all samples, and the number of cells per subset was strongly correlated with RNA yield. The study compared the TCRB repertoires of sorted circulating CD4+ T cell subsets in recently diagnosed type 1 diabetes patients with those in matched healthy donors. Regulatory and stem cell-like memory subsets were obtained from only 8 patients and roughly 8 healthy donors, while naive and central memory subsets were obtained from all 30 or so donors.

Study-level results and caveats: Because cDNA was sequenced instead of genomic DNA, activated cells with high expression could be over-represented, although the groups did not differ in activation or CD3 levels. HLA sub-analyses involved small numbers of individuals, so any influence of HLA type on TCRB rearrangement remained unresolved. Shorter templates might be favored by PCR, yet because patient and control samples were amplified and corrected together, any such skew would affect both groups equally. Naive, central memory and regulatory TCRB repertoires appeared more similar among patients than among healthy donors. In all four CD4+ subsets, TCRB CDR3 length was moderately but significantly shorter in type 1 diabetes patients. Patients with type 1 diabetes made fewer insertions and deleted more nucleotides at VDJ recombination sites, implying thymic rearrangement abnormalities.

This sequence was found in a man aged 25 to 45 with type 1 diabetes. The chain is made from TRBV27 and TRBJ1-4, and 8 junction bases match TRBD1. Sequenced input: central memory CD4+ T cells from blood. The CDR3 sequence is CASSWQGASEKLFF. The bases read TGTGCCAGCAGTTGGCAGGGGGCGAGCGAAAAACTGTTTTTT.